This T cell receptor beta chain was recorded in a study of blood T cell repertoires in COVID-19. Study-level information: Some COVID-19 samples were acute and others convalescent; all came from the United States, Italy and Spain.

J lost 9 bases, V lost 5 bases, and 3 bases had no gene match. This CDR3 spans 13 amino acids. In germline, CDR1 is SGHAT, CDR2 FQNNGV. As originally analysed: Quantification of nucleated cells was approximated via reference gene primer amplification. Sequencing used immunoSEQ multiplex PCR; TCRdb keeps in-frame clones, though not all of them. The DNA gave D and trimming, while V, J and clone size come from that table. The sample lists 240,000 or so clones, roughly nine tenths occurring once. The clonotype comes from a man aged 60 to 69 with acute or convalescent COVID-19. Sequenced: peripheral blood. The V and J genes are TRBV11-2 and TRBJ1-6; TRBD1 matches at 8 bases. CDR3 sequence (DNA): TGTGCCAGCAGCCGGGACAGGCGTTCACCCCTCCACTTT. Translation: CASSRDRRSPLHF.